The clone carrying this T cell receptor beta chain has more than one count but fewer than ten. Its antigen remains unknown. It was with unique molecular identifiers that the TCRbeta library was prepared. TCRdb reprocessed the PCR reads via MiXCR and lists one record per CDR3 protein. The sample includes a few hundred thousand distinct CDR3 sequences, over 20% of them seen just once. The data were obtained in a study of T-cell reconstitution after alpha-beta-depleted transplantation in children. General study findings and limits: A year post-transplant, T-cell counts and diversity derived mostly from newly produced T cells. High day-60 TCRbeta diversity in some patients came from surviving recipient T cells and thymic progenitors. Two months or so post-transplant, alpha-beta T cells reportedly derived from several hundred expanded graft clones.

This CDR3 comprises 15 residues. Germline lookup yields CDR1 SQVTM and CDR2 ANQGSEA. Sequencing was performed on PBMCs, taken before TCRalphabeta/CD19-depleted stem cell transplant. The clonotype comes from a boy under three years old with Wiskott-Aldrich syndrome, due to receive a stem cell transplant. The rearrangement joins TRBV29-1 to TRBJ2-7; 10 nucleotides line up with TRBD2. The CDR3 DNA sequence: TGCAGTGTTTGTTATCGGCTAGCGGGAGTCGATGAGCAGTACTTC. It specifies CSVCYRLAGVDEQYF.